This entry lists 30 T cell receptor beta chains sequenced from one sample in a study of cytomegalovirus exposure and HLA in healthy donors. Primers: 60 Vbeta forward and 13 Jbeta reverse. Assay: immunoSEQ multiplex PCR; the TCRdb copy retains only in-frame clones and omits some. The repertoire holds about 90,000 clones, approximately 71% seen once, with 16% in the top ten. The sample consisted of PBMCs. The receptors come from a woman aged 18-30 years in good health and CMV-seropositive.

The V call is TRBV28, the J call TRBJ1-2, with 9 bases identical to TRBD1. With V trimmed by 5 bases and J by 0 bases, 10 bases remained unmatched. Looked up from germline, CDR1 is MDHEN and CDR2 is SYDVKM. The CDR3 has 17 amino acids. DNA of the CDR3: TGTGCCAGCAGTACCGGGGGGACAGGGAAAGCTAACTATGGCTACACCTTC. Protein product: CASSTGGTGKANYGYTF.

The chain joins TRBV5-6 to TRBJ1-6; no reliable D call. Germline CDR1 and CDR2: SGHDT and YYEEEE. The CDR3 is made up of 17 amino acids. V lost 9 bases, J lost 3 bases, and 22 bases lay in between. CDR3 sequence: CATRDGQLPRYNSPLHF. CDR3 DNA: TGTGCCACCAGAGATGGGCAATTACCGCGCTATAATTCACCCCTCCACTTT.

The V gene is TRBV6-1, the J gene TRBJ2-3; TRBD2 matches 7 bases. After removal of 3 bases from V and 6 bases from J, the junction contained 6 bases not matched to a gene. This CDR3 is 14 amino acids long. Per germline, CDR1 MNHNS and CDR2 SASEGT. In nucleotides, the CDR3 is TGTGCCAGCAGTGAGAGCGGGACCCGGGATACGCAGTATTTT. Protein product: CASSESGTRDTQYF.

This clone was counted a single time. The rearrangement joins TRBV2 to TRBJ2-7; D is ambiguous. The CDR3 loop spans 14 amino acids. The V gene's germline CDR1 is SNHLY and CDR2 FYNNEI. V dropped 7 bases and J dropped 0 bases, with 13 bases sitting between them. The CDR3 region has the DNA TGTGCCAGCAAGGCGGTCTGGAGCTCCTACGAGCAGTACTTC. This sequence encodes CASKAVWSSYEQYF.

CDR3 sequence (DNA): TGTGCCAGCAGTCCCAGCGGGACCCTGGGTGAGCAGTACTTC. Translation: CASSPSGTLGEQYF. The chain has TRBV2 and TRBJ2-7; 7 positions match TRBD2. Germline trimming cut 5 bases from V and 7 bases from J; bases unmatched to any gene: 11. CDR3 length: 14 amino acids. The germline V gene encodes CDR1 SNHLY and CDR2 FYNNEI.

J is TRBJ2-7 and V is TRBV9; the match to TRBD1 covers 9 bases. Germline V gene sequence: CDR1 SGDLS, CDR2 YYNGEE. There are 14 residues in the CDR3. The trim removed 0 bases at V and 5 bases at J, leaving 3 bases unmatched. The CDR3 reads CASSVGGQGDEQYF. The CDR3 DNA reads as TGTGCCAGCAGCGTAGGGGGACAGGGAGACGAGCAGTACTTC.

The rearrangement links TRBV19 to TRBJ1-6; unclear D gene. The germline V gene has CDR1 LNHDA and CDR2 SQIVND (reference sequence). V was cut by 5 bases and J by 7 bases, with 3 bases left in between. The CDR3 is 11 residues long. Here the CDR3 reads CASSQNSPLHF. CDR3 DNA sequence: TGTGCCAGTAGTCAGAATTCACCCCTCCACTTT.

V gene TRBV9 combines with J gene TRBJ2-1, with D maybe TRBD2 (5 bases). V was clipped by 4 bases and J by 8 bases, with 16 bases between them. The CDR3 covers 14 residues. Per germline, CDR1 SGDLS and CDR2 YYNGEE. The chain's CDR3 is CASSSRGGFYEQFF. In DNA, the CDR3 is TGTGCCAGCAGCTCCCGCGGCGGGTTCTATGAGCAGTTCTTC.

Many counts were recorded for this clone. The chain recombines TRBV6-5 with TRBJ1-5; D gene unclear. Germline values: CDR1 MNHEY, CDR2 SVGAGI. Trimming took off 5 bases at V and 8 bases at J, with 13 bases between the two ends. The CDR3 has 13 residues. The CDR3 bases are TGTGCCAGCAGTCCGGGGATTGGGAAGCCCCAGCATTTT. It encodes CASSPGIGKPQHF.

The chain has TRBV15 and TRBJ1-3; D ambiguous. The ends were cut back, 3 bases at V and 2 bases at J, with 11 bases in the middle. CDR3 length: 15 amino acids. Germline V gene lookup returns CDR1 LNHNV and CDR2 YYDKDF (reference sequence). The CDR3, as DNA: TGTGCCACCAGCAGCATCACCGGAGCTGGAAACACCATATATTTT. Translating gives CATSSITGAGNTIYF.

This clone has more than one count but fewer than ten. The V and J genes are TRBV14 and TRBJ1-4; 8 bases are a match to TRBD1. CDR1 SGHDN and CDR2 FVKESK come from the germline V gene. V was pared by 2 bases and J by 8 bases, with 10 bases of the junction left unmatched. CDR3 size: 16 residues. The CDR3 DNA reads as TGTGCCAGCAGCCAACTTTCAGGGGGCGAAGGCGAAAAACTGTTTTTT. Translation gives CASSQLSGGEGEKLFF.

The J gene is TRBJ1-1, the V gene TRBV6-5, with a tentative D call TRBD1 (5 bases). Germline lookup yields CDR1 MNHEY and CDR2 SVGAGI. The CDR3 sequence is 14 residues long. V shed 0 bases and J shed 0 bases, with 5 bases lying between them. This CDR3 is CASSYSGVNTEAFF. DNA of the CDR3: TGTGCCAGCAGTTACTCAGGGGTGAACACTGAAGCTTTCTTT.

This clone appeared a single time. The chain carries TRBV19 and TRBJ1-2, with TRBD1 matching 7 bases. Trimming took 5 bases from V and 3 from J; bases not matched to a gene: 9. The CDR3 totals 15 residues. Germline CDR1 is LNHDA and CDR2 is SQIVND (reference sequence). CDR3 DNA sequence: TGTGCCAGTAGTTCGACAGGGCGGTTGGACTATGGCTACACCTTC. Amino acids: CASSSTGRLDYGYTF. The variable domain in full, completed from reference TRBV19 and TRBJ1-2, reads DGGITQSPKYLFRKEGQNVTLSCEQNLNHDAMYWYRQDPGQGLRLIYYSQIVNDFQKGDIAEGYSVSREKKESFPLTVTSAQKNPTAFYLCASSSTGRLDYGYTFGSGTRLTVV.

This clone was seen more than once but under ten times. The chain carries TRBV28 and TRBJ1-1, with D possibly TRBD1 on 5 matching bases. Between the trimmed V and J ends, which lost 6 bases and 0 bases, there was a span of 14 bases. Per germline, CDR1 MDHEN and CDR2 SYDVKM. The CDR3 spans 15 residues. This chain's CDR3 is CASRPPGGLNTEAFF. Written as DNA, the CDR3 is TGTGCCAGCAGGCCCCCGGGGGGATTGAACACTGAAGCTTTCTTT.

The chain recombines TRBV28 with TRBJ1-3; 7 positions match TRBD1. The germline V gene encodes CDR1 MDHEN and CDR2 SYDVKM. The CDR3 spans 15 residues. The ends lost 3 bases at V and 2 bases at J; junction bases unmatched: 4. The CDR3 protein is CASSLGQGAGNTIYF. CDR3 DNA: TGTGCCAGCAGTTTGGGGCAGGGGGCTGGAAACACCATATATTTT.

This clone was recorded only once. The chain carries TRBV7-9 and TRBJ2-5, with TRBD2 matching over 9 bases. The J call may not be correct, given that the DNA end is closer to TRBJ2-7. The CDR3 has 14 amino acids. Germline V lookup: CDR1 SEHNR, CDR2 FQNEAQ (reference sequence). CDR3: CASSETSGSYEQYF. The CDR3 DNA reads TGTGCCAGCAGCGAGACTAGCGGCTCCTACGAGCAGTACTTC.

This clone was counted only a few times. This chain joins TRBV5-4 and TRBJ2-4, with TRBD1 identical over 7 bases. CDR3 length: 16 residues. V shed 5 bases, J shed 8 bases, and the junction held 16 bases outside the gene matches. The germline V gene encodes CDR1 SGHNT and CDR2 YYREEE (reference sequence). For the CDR3, the DNA is TGTGCCAGCAGTGACGCCCCGGGACAGAGGATGGACATTCAGTACTTC. Encoded protein: CASSDAPGQRMDIQYF. The complete variable domain, with remaining parts taken from reference TRBV5-4 and TRBJ2-4, reads ETGVTQSPTHLIKTRGQQVTLRCSSQSGHNTVSWYQQALGQGPQFIFQYYREEENGRGNFPPRFSGLQFPNYSSELNVNALELDDSALYLCASSDAPGQRMDIQYFGAGTRLSVL.

The chain employs TRBV27 and TRBJ1-5; D is unresolved. Germline lookup yields CDR1 MNHEY and CDR2 SMNVEV (reference sequence). CDR3 size: 12 residues. V was clipped by 3 bases and J by 6 bases, with 6 bases between them. The CDR3 loop is CASSFPVQPQHF. The CDR3, as DNA: TGTGCCAGCAGTTTTCCAGTTCAGCCCCAGCATTTT.

This chain uses TRBV7-3 with TRBJ2-2; the D gene is possibly TRBD2 (6 bases). The V gene's germline CDR1 is SGHTA and CDR2 FQGTGA. The V end was cut by 8 bases, the J end by 5 bases, with 6 bases between. This CDR3 contains 11 residues. The CDR3 here is CASAGTGELFF. CDR3 bases: TGTGCCAGCGCGGGGACCGGGGAGCTGTTTTTT.

As concerns this clone: This sample also contains other DNA sequences that code for the same CDR3. CDR3 protein: CASSVDRVTEAFF. CDR3 DNA sequence: TGTGCCAGCAGCGTTGACAGGGTCACTGAAGCTTTCTTT. The genes are TRBV5-5 and TRBJ1-1, with TRBD1 identical over 7 bases. V lost 4 bases and J lost 4; bases outside the gene matches: 4. CDR1 and CDR2 (germline): SGHKS, YYEKEE (reference sequence). CDR3 size: 13 residues.

A note on this clone: The junction and the germline gene differ at one end; a read error may be behind it. The same CDR3 also results from other DNA sequences found in this sample. This chain connects TRBV14 to TRBJ2-7, with D possibly TRBD2 on 5 matching bases. Germline V gene sequence: CDR1 SGHDN, CDR2 FVKESK. This CDR3 region has 15 residues. CDR3 residues: CASSQGSGFAYEQYF. CDR3 in DNA: TGTGCCAGTAGCCAAGGTTCGGGGTTCGCCTACGAGCAGTACTTC.

The rearrangement uses TRBV28 and TRBJ2-7; D perhaps matches TRBD2 (6 bases). The CDR3 sequence is 17 residues long. V gave up 4 bases and J gave up 4 bases, with 23 bases separating them. Germline V gives CDR1 MDHEN, CDR2 SYDVKM. The CDR3 bases are TGTGCCAGCAGTTCAGCTTTTTTGGGAGGTAGCGCTTACGAGCAGTACTTC. Translating it yields CASSSAFLGGSAYEQYF.

This rearrangement joins TRBV27 to TRBJ2-7; 10 positions agree with TRBD1. Trimming cost V 5 bases and J 5 bases; bases outside gene matches: 6. The CDR3 covers 14 residues. Germline assignment: CDR1 MNHEY and CDR2 SMNVEV (reference sequence). CDR3 sequence: CASSTKGQGNEQYF. In nucleotides, the CDR3 is TGTGCCAGCAGTACAAAGGGACAGGGGAACGAGCAGTACTTC.

The J gene is TRBJ1-2, the V gene TRBV6-1; D is ambiguous. The ends were cut back, 1 base at V and 8 bases at J, with 17 bases in the middle. CDR1 is MNHNS and CDR2 is SASEGT in the germline V gene. CDR3 length: 15 amino acids. The CDR3 DNA is TGTGCCAGCAGTGAAGTAACCAGGTCCCGGTGGGGCTACACCTTC. Amino acid sequence: CASSEVTRSRWGYTF.

The V and J genes are TRBV5-1 and TRBJ2-1, with a tentative D call TRBD1 (6 bases). The CDR3 totals 12 residues. V was pared by 2 bases and J by 9 bases, with 9 bases between. Germline CDR1 and CDR2: SGHRS and YFSETQ. CDR3 in amino acids: CASSLQGSEQFF. DNA for the CDR3: TGCGCCAGCAGCTTACAGGGTAGTGAGCAGTTCTTC. Full variable domain (remainder filled in from reference TRBV5-1 and TRBJ2-1): KAGVTQTPRYLIKTRGQQVTLSCSPISGHRSVSWYQQTPGQGLQFLFEYFSETQRNKGNFPGRFSGRQFSNSRSEMNVSTLELGDSALYLCASSLQGSEQFFGPGTRLTVL.

This rearrangement joins TRBV4-3 to TRBJ2-1, with a tentative D call TRBD2 (6 bases). CDR1 LGHNA and CDR2 YSLEER come from the germline V gene. The CDR3 runs 16 residues. V dropped 5 bases and J dropped 0 bases, with 14 bases sitting between them. This CDR3 reads CASSSHGGSSYNEQFF. In DNA, the CDR3 is TGCGCCAGCAGCTCCCATGGGGGGAGCTCCTACAATGAGCAGTTCTTC.

The rearrangement joins TRBV21-1 to TRBJ2-7; the D call of TRBD2 is as the table states it, not checked on the DNA. TRBV21-1 represents a pseudogene. CDR3 size: 14 residues. The CDR3 sequence: CASSKVASFYEQYF. The CDR3, as DNA: TGTGCCAGCAGCAAAGTAGCCAGCTTTTACGAGCAGTACTTC.

The chain carries TRBV6-1 and TRBJ2-7; no firm D call. CDR1 and CDR2 from the germline V gene are MNHNS and SASEGT. The length of the CDR3 is 11 residues. The germline V and J ends were trimmed by 8 bases and 2 bases, with 7 bases remaining between them. CDR3 coding DNA: TGTGCCAGCTTACAAACCTACGAGCAGTACTTC. This gives the protein CASLQTYEQYF.

The V gene is TRBV5-4, the J gene TRBJ2-7, with 7 bases fitting TRBD1. The V segment lost 3 bases and the J segment 4 bases; nucleotides outside the gene matches: 13. The CDR3 is 16 amino acids. Germline CDR1 SGHNT, CDR2 YYREEE (reference sequence). The CDR3 loop reads CASSSPTSGTAYEQYF. The DNA of the CDR3 is TGTGCCAGCAGCTCGCCGACTTCCGGGACAGCGTACGAGCAGTACTTC.

A few counts support this clone. The chain couples TRBV6-6 to TRBJ1-2; TRBD1 aligns across 8 bases. CDR1 is MNHNY, CDR2 SVGAGI, per germline (reference sequence). V trimming: 5 bases; J trimming: 4 bases; junction bases outside the gene matches: 6. CDR3 size: 14 residues. CDR3 loop: CASSPQGAGYGYTF. CDR3 DNA sequence: TGTGCCAGCAGTCCCCAGGGGGCGGGCTATGGCTACACCTTC.